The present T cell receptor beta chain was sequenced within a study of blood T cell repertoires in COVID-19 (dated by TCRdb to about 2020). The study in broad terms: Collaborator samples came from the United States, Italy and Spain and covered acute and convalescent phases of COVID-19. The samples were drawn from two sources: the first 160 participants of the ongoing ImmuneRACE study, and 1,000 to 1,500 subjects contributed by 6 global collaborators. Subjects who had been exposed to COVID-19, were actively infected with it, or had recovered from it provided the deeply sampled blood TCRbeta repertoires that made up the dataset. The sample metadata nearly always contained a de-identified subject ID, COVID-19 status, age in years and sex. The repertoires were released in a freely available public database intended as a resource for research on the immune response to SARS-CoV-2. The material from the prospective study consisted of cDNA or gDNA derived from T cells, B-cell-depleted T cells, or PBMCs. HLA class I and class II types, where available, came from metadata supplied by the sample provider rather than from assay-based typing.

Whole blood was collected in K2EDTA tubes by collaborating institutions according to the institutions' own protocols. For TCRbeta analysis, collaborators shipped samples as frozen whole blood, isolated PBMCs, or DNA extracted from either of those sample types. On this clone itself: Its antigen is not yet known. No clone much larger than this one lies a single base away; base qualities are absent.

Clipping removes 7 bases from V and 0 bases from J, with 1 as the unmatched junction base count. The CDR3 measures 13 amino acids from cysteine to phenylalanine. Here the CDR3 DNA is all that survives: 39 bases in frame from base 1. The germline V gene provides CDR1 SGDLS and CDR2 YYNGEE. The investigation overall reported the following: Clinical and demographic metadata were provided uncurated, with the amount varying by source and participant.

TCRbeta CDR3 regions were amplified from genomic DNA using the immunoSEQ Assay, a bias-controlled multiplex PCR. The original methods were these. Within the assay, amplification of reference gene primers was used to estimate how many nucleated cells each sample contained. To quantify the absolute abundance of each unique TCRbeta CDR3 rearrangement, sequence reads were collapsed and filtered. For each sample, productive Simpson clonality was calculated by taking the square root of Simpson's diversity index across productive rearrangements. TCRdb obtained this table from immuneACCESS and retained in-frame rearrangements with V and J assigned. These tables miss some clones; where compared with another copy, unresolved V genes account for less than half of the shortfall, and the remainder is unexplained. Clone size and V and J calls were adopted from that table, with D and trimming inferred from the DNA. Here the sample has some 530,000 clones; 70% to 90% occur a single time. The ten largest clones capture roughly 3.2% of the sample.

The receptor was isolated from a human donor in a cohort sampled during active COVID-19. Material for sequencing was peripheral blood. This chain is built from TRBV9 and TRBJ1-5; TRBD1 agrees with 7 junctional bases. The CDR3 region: CASGTDSNQPQHF. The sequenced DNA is TGTGCCAGCGGGACAGATAGCAATCAGCCCCAGCATTTT. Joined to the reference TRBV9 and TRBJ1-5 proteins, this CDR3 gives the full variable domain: DSGVTQTPKHLITATGQRVTLRCSPRSGDLSVYWYQQSLDQGLQFLIQYYNGEERAKGNILERFSAQQFPDLHSELNLSSLELGDSALYFCASGTDSNQPQHFGDGTRLSIL.